Listed below are T cell receptor beta chains from one sample, sequenced in a study of T cells after posttransplantation cyclophosphamide. This table comes from immunoSEQ multiplex PCR, and its TCRdb copy is limited to in-frame clones, with some not included. In total the sample includes about 30,000 clones, none of them seen once. The sample consisted of PBMCs. These receptors were collected from a woman aged 60 to 75 in good health, CMV-negative, and a related stem cell transplant donor. CDR3s include the opening cysteine and the closing phenylalanine or tryptophan. The D gene is left open where the match is weak. Clone size appears in some rows only: once, few, many, or a class for an expanded clone.

clone_size,d_call,v_call,j_call,cdr3_nt,cdr3_aa
many,-,TRBV7-2,TRBJ1-1,TGTGCCAGCAGCTTGTTGCAGATGAACACTGAAGCTTTCTTT,CASSLLQMNTEAFF
many,TRBD2,TRBV18,TRBJ2-1,TGTGCCAGCCAGGGACTAGCGGGGAACAATGAGCAGTTCTTC,CASQGLAGNNEQFF
many,-,TRBV6-2/TRBV6-3,TRBJ2-5,TGTGCCAGCAGTGCGAAAGAGACCCAGTACTTC,CASSAKETQYF
-,TRBD1,TRBV7-9,TRBJ2-5,TGTGCCAGCAGCTTAGCAGGGGGCGGGCAAGAGACCCAGTACTTC,CASSLAGGGQETQYF
-,TRBD1,TRBV5-1,TRBJ2-1,TGCGCCAGCAGCTTGGCGGACAGGGGGGATGAGCAGTTCTTC,CASSLADRGDEQFF
many,TRBD2,TRBV5-6,TRBJ2-2,TGTGCCAGCAGCTTGAGGGCTAGCGGGACTTTCGGGGAGCTGTTTTTT,CASSLRASGTFGELFF
many,-,TRBV7-2,TRBJ1-5,TGTGCCAGCAGCTTAAGAGGTCAGCCCCAGCATTTT,CASSLRGQPQHF
few,-,TRBV6-6,TRBJ1-5,TGTGCCAGCAGTGGGGTTGGGGCAGGGAAGTCTCAGCCCCAGCATTTT,CASSGVGAGKSQPQHF
few,-,TRBV29-1,TRBJ2-7,TGCAGCGTCGGCGGGCTAGTCGAGCAGTACTTC,CSVGGLVEQYF
many,TRBD2,TRBV7-2,TRBJ2-1,TGTGCCAGCAGCTTGGGGACTAGCGGACCAACCAGGAATGAGCAGTTCTTC,CASSLGTSGPTRNEQFF
few,-,TRBV5-6,TRBJ2-7,TGTGCCAGCAGCTTGAGGGGGTCCTACGAGCAGTACTTC,CASSLRGSYEQYF
-,TRBD1,TRBV6-6,TRBJ1-1,TGTGCCGCCGGGACAGGGGGCACTGAAGCTTTCTTT,CAAGTGGTEAFF
-,-,TRBV4-2,TRBJ2-2,TGTGCCAGCAAGAGTCCACGGTACCGGGAGCTGTTTTTT,CASKSPRYRELFF
few,TRBD2,TRBV25-1,TRBJ2-2,TGTGCCAGCAGCGAACCCGGGGGGTCCGGGGAGCTGTTTTTT,CASSEPGGSGELFF
many,TRBD1,TRBV10-3,TRBJ1-6,TGTGCCATCAGTGAGCCCTCCGGGACAGGGGATTCACCCCTCCACTTT,CAISEPSGTGDSPLHF
-,-,TRBV30,TRBJ1-1,TGTGCCTGGAGTTCGGGGGGCTGGACTGAAGCTTTCTTT,CAWSSGGWTEAFF